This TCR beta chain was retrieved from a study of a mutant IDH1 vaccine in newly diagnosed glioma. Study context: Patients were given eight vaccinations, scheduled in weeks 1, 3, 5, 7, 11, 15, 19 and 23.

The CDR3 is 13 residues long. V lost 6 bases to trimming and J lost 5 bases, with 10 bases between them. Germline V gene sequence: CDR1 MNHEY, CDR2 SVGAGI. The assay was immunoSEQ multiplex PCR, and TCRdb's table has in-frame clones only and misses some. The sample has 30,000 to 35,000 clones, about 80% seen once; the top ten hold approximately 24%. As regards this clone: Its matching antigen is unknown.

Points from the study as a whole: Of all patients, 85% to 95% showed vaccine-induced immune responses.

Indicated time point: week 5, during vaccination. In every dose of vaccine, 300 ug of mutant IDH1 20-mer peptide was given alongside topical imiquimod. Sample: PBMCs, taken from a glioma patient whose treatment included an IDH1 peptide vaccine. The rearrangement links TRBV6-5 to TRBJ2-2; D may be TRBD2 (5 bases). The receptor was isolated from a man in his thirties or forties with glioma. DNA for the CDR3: TGTGCCAGCAGGGGTGAGGGAACCGGGGAGCTGTTTTTT. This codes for CASRGEGTGELFF.